Listed here are 31 T cell receptor beta chains from one sample, sequenced in a study of blood T cell repertoires in COVID-19. The protocol was immunoSEQ multiplex PCR, while the TCRdb copy is restricted to in-frame clones and leaves out a portion. Of approximately 180,000 clones in the sample, roughly 89% were seen once. Sample: PBMCs or T cells enriched from blood (not recorded which). The receptor set was obtained from a woman in her forties with acute COVID-19.

This rearrangement joins TRBV7-9 to TRBJ1-1; a possible D gene is TRBD1 (5 bases). V lost 1 base and J lost 1, with 10 bases in between. From germline, CDR1 is SEHNR and CDR2 FQNEAQ (reference sequence). The CDR3 length is 15 residues. CDR3 sequence: CASSLVQGQNTEAFF. Here the CDR3 DNA reads TGTGCCAGCAGCTTAGTGCAGGGTCAGAACACTGAAGCTTTCTTT. The variable domain in full, with the rest retrieved from reference TRBV7-9 and TRBJ1-1, is DTGVSQNPRHKITKRGQNVTFRCDPISEHNRLYWYRQTLGQGPEFLTYFQNEAQLEKSRLLSDRFSAERPKGSFSTLEIQRTEQGDSAMYLCASSLVQGQNTEAFFGQGTRLTVV.

V is TRBV2 and J is TRBJ1-1, with D possibly TRBD1 on 5 matching bases. The germline CDR1 and CDR2 sequences are SNHLY and FYNNEI. The CDR3 consists of 12 residues. Trimming removed 3 bases from V and 4 bases from J, with 6 bases in between. CDR3 sequence: CASSDGGTEAFF. The CDR3 region has the DNA TGTGCCAGCAGTGACGGGGGCACTGAAGCTTTCTTT.

This clone came up once. The chain links TRBV27 to TRBJ2-7; D remains unclear. Trimming shortened V by 3 bases and J by 3 bases, and 15 bases separated the two germline ends. Germline CDR1 reads MNHEY; CDR2 reads SMNVEV (reference sequence). The CDR3 has 15 residues. The CDR3 DNA follows: TGTGCCAGCAGTTTTCTCTCACCCTATGGCTACGAGCAGTACTTC. Translated: CASSFLSPYGYEQYF.

This chain uses TRBV18 with TRBJ1-1; tentatively, D is TRBD1 (6 bases). The V end was cut by 3 bases, the J end by 0 bases, with 8 bases between. Germline CDR1 reads KGHSH; CDR2 reads LQKENI. The CDR3 loop spans 14 amino acids. The chain's CDR3 is CASSPDSMNTEAFF. CDR3 nucleotide sequence: TGTGCCAGCTCACCGGACAGTATGAACACTGAAGCTTTCTTT.

This clone was seen once. The chain links TRBV19 to TRBJ2-2; 14 bases align to TRBD2. Germline CDR1 LNHDA, CDR2 SQIVND (reference sequence). Trimming at V came to 7 bases and at J to 5 bases, leaving 12 bases not matched to a gene. This CDR3 has 18 residues. The CDR3 DNA reads TGTGCCAGTATCACAACGGGACTAGCGGGAGTCGGTACCGGGGAGCTGTTTTTT. Translating it yields CASITTGLAGVGTGELFF.

A single count supports this clone. The chain recombines TRBV6-5 with TRBJ1-1, with D possibly TRBD1 on 5 matching bases. Germline assignment: CDR1 MNHEY and CDR2 SVGAGI. The CDR3 spans 14 residues. The V end was cut by 2 bases, the J end by 8 bases, with 15 bases between. CDR3 in DNA: TGTGCCAGCAGTTACGACCCGACCAGGACAGAAGCTTTCTTT. This gives the protein CASSYDPTRTEAFF.

V and J are TRBV2 and TRBJ2-1; 7 bases line up with TRBD1. Germline V gene data show CDR1 as SNHLY and CDR2 as FYNNEI. The CDR3 runs to 14 residues. The V gene end was trimmed by 10 bases and the J gene end by 2 bases; junction bases not matched to a gene: 8. CDR3 sequence (DNA): TGTGCCAACGAACAGGGGAGAACCTACAATGAGCAGTTCTTC. It translates to CANEQGRTYNEQFF.

This clone has just one count. The CDR3 sequence is CASSSNLINSGRAGDNEQFF. In nucleotides, the CDR3 is TGTGCCAGCAGTTCTAACCTAATAAATAGCGGGAGGGCCGGTGACAATGAGCAGTTCTTC. The V call is TRBV27, the J call TRBJ2-1, with TRBD2 matching over 11 bases. Trimming at V came to 4 bases and at J to 5 bases, leaving 19 bases not matched to a gene. The CDR3 sequence is 20 residues long. From germline, CDR1 is MNHEY and CDR2 SMNVEV (reference sequence).

The V call is TRBV12-3 or TRBV12-4, the J call TRBJ1-2; a weak D match, TRBD1 (5 bases). The CDR3 is made up of 12 amino acids. The V end lost 3 bases, the J end lost 7 bases, and 9 bases lay between the germline ends. CDR3 nucleotide sequence: TGTGCCAGCAGTTTTTCCGGGGGTGGCTACACCTTC. Protein sequence: CASSFSGGGYTF.

This clone came up once. The chain couples TRBV15 to TRBJ2-7; D may be TRBD1 (5 bases). CDR1 is LNHNV and CDR2 is YYDKDF in the germline V gene (reference sequence). V shed 3 bases and J shed 2 bases, with 14 bases lying between them. This CDR3 has 15 amino acids. The CDR3 DNA sequence: TGTGCCACCAGCAGTATGTGGACAATCGCCTACGAGCAGTACTTC. Its translation: CATSSMWTIAYEQYF.

This clone has more than one count but fewer than ten. The chain carries TRBV14 and TRBJ2-3; TRBD2 matches 10 bases. V lost 4 bases and J lost 2; bases outside the gene matches: 9. Germline assignment: CDR1 SGHDN and CDR2 FVKESK. The CDR3 consists of 17 residues. The CDR3 nucleotides read TGTGCCAGCAGCCCCCGGGCACTAGCGGGAACCACAGATACGCAGTATTTT. Encoded protein: CASSPRALAGTTDTQYF.

This rearrangement joins TRBV30 to TRBJ2-7, with TRBD2 matching 11 bases. Germline assignment: CDR1 GTSNPN and CDR2 SVGIG (reference sequence). Trimming cost V 3 bases and J 4 bases; bases outside gene matches: 14. This CDR3 is built from 17 residues. The CDR3 DNA is TGTGCCTGGAGCGAAAATTCGCCGGGACTAGCGGTGTACGAGCAGTACTTC. Its protein is CAWSENSPGLAVYEQYF.

In DNA, the CDR3 is TGTGCCAGCAGTGACTACTCTTCCGGGGCTAATGAAAAACTGTTTTTT. Residues: CASSDYSSGANEKLFF. This chain links TRBV25-1 with TRBJ1-4; D unclear. The CDR3 has 16 residues. CDR1 and CDR2 (germline): MGHDK, SYGVNS. V was pared by 3 bases and J by 3 bases, with 14 bases between.

The V gene is TRBV3-1 (or the pseudogene TRBV3-2), the J gene TRBJ2-1, with D perhaps matching TRBD2 (6 bases). CDR3 length equals 14 residues. The V end lost 4 bases, the J end lost 7 bases, and 14 bases lay between the germline ends. In germline, CDR1 is LGHDT, CDR2 YNNKEL (reference sequence). The CDR3 region is CASSRVGSGNEQFF. CDR3 DNA: TGTGCCAGCAGCCGGGTGGGTAGCGGAAATGAGCAGTTCTTC.

The chain links TRBV9 to TRBJ2-5; the D is unclear. Between the trimmed V and J ends, which lost 4 bases and 5 bases, there was a span of 9 bases. The CDR3 is 12 residues long. CDR1 and CDR2 from the germline V gene are SGDLS and YYNGEE. CDR3 in amino acids: CASSPQEETQYF. As DNA, the CDR3 is TGTGCCAGCAGCCCCCAAGAGGAGACCCAGTACTTC. Combining the CDR3 with reference TRBV9 and TRBJ2-5 gives the whole variable domain DSGVTQTPKHLITATGQRVTLRCSPRSGDLSVYWYQQSLDQGLQFLIQYYNGEERAKGNILERFSAQQFPDLHSELNLSSLELGDSALYFCASSPQEETQYFGPGTRLLVL.

This clone was picked up one time. The CDR3 DNA reads as TGTGCCAGCAGCGAGGGCCTTAATGAAAAACTGTTTTTT. Amino acid sequence: CASSEGLNEKLFF. The chain employs TRBV7-9 and TRBJ1-4; D gene unclear. The CDR3 spans 13 residues. V lost 5 bases, J lost 4 bases, and 8 bases lay in between. Germline-derived CDR1 and CDR2 are SEHNR and FQNEAQ (reference sequence).

This chain uses TRBV2 with TRBJ1-3, with D possibly being TRBD1 (5 bases). This CDR3 comprises 14 residues. CDR1 is SNHLY and CDR2 is FYNNEI in the germline V gene. V was pared by 1 base and J by 1 base, with 5 bases between. The CDR3 spells CASSEDRSGNTIYF. The CDR3 DNA sequence: TGTGCCAGCAGTGAAGACAGGTCTGGAAACACCATATATTTT.

The chain links TRBV5-1 to TRBJ1-1; the D is unclear. The CDR3 loop spans 13 amino acids. The germline CDR1 and CDR2 sequences are SGHRS and YFSETQ. V shed 3 bases and J shed 6 bases, with 12 bases lying between them. The CDR3 sequence is CASSSHVYPEAFF. For the CDR3, the DNA is TGCGCCAGCAGCTCACACGTGTACCCTGAAGCTTTCTTT.

The rearrangement uses TRBV28 and TRBJ2-3; 8 bases match TRBD2. V gave up 2 bases and J gave up 0 bases; unmatched junction bases: 7. This CDR3 comprises 17 residues. The germline CDR1 and CDR2 sequences are MDHEN and SYDVKM. CDR3 residues: CASSLLGRGSSTDTQYF. The CDR3 nucleotides read TGTGCCAGCAGTTTACTCGGGAGGGGGTCTAGCACAGATACGCAGTATTTT.

This rearrangement joins TRBV7-2 to TRBJ2-1; 10 bases are a match to TRBD2. The J segment lost 7 bases and the V segment lost 1 base, leaving 4 bases of the junction unmatched. The CDR3 consists of 15 residues. CDR1 SGHTA and CDR2 FQGNSA come from the germline V gene. The DNA of the CDR3 is TGTGCCAGCAGCTTAGTTAGCGGGAGGATTAATGAGCAGTTCTTC. This sequence encodes CASSLVSGRINEQFF.

The V and J genes are TRBV2 and TRBJ2-1; 10 nucleotides align to TRBD1. CDR3 length: 15 amino acids. Per germline, CDR1 SNHLY and CDR2 FYNNEI. V shed 6 bases and J 2 bases; nucleotides not matched to a gene: 4. The DNA of the CDR3 is TGTGCCAGCAGCCAGGGACAGGGGACCTACAATGAGCAGTTCTTC. The encoded protein is CASSQGQGTYNEQFF.

The V call is TRBV3-1 (or the pseudogene TRBV3-2), the J call TRBJ1-4; D is unresolved. Germline CDR1 is LGHDT and CDR2 is YNNKEL (reference sequence). V lost 3 bases to trimming and J lost 4 bases, with 6 bases between them. This CDR3 spans 13 amino acids. Here the CDR3 DNA reads TGTGCCAGCAGCCACAGGTATAATGAAAAACTGTTTTTT. Translation gives CASSHRYNEKLFF.

The chain couples TRBV9 to TRBJ1-1, with D unclear. The CDR3 consists of 15 residues. The V end was cut by 0 bases, the J end by 1 base, with 10 bases between. Germline CDR1 SGDLS, CDR2 YYNGEE. The CDR3 loop is CASSVDLRSNTEAFF. The CDR3 DNA sequence: TGTGCCAGCAGCGTAGATTTACGGTCGAACACTGAAGCTTTCTTT.

The V gene is TRBV9, the J gene TRBJ2-3; 9 bases map to TRBD2. The J segment lost 1 base and the V segment lost 3 bases, leaving 3 bases of the junction unmatched. Per the germline V gene, CDR1 is SGDLS and CDR2 is YYNGEE. The CDR3 covers 15 residues. CDR3 in amino acids: CASSGSGRRTDTQYF. Written as DNA, the CDR3 is TGTGCCAGCAGCGGAAGCGGGAGGCGCACAGATACGCAGTATTTT.

The rearrangement joins TRBV7-3 to TRBJ2-7; 11 bases match TRBD2. Germline-derived CDR1 and CDR2 are SGHTA and FQGTGA. V lost 0 bases and J lost 2; bases outside the gene matches: 6. CDR3 length: 17 residues. CDR3: CASSLTGTSGSPYEQYF. CDR3 nucleotide sequence: TGTGCCAGCAGCTTAACGGGTACTAGCGGGAGCCCCTACGAGCAGTACTTC.

This clone came up once. The chain uses TRBV11-1 and TRBJ2-1; 8 bases are shared with TRBD2. CDR1 is SGHAT, CDR2 FQDESV, per germline (reference sequence). The CDR3 sequence is 12 residues long. V shed 2 bases and J 16 bases; nucleotides not matched to a gene: 7. The CDR3 region has the DNA TGTGCCAGCAGCTTAAACGGGAGGGTCGTCTTCTTC. Its protein product is CASSLNGRVVFF.

The rearrangement uses TRBV18 and TRBJ2-1, with TRBD2 identical over 7 bases. CDR1 and CDR2 (germline): KGHSH, LQKENI. The CDR3 length is 17 residues. V shed 0 bases and J 2 bases; nucleotides not matched to a gene: 7. For the CDR3, the DNA is TGTGCCAGCTCACCACCGGTGGTAGCGGGTACCTACAATGAGCAGTTCTTC. Encoded protein: CASSPPVVAGTYNEQFF.

V gene TRBV7-6 combines with J gene TRBJ2-7; TRBD1 is a possible D gene (6 bases). Trimming removed 5 bases from V and 0 bases from J, with 11 bases in between. The CDR3 spans 14 residues. Germline V gene data show CDR1 as SGHVS and CDR2 as FNYEAQ. The CDR3 spells CASSETDSSYEQYF. The CDR3 bases are TGTGCCAGCAGCGAAACGGACAGCTCCTACGAGCAGTACTTC. The whole variable domain, filled in from reference TRBV7-6 and TRBJ2-7, reads GAGVSQSPRYKVTKRGQDVALRCDPISGHVSLYWYRQALGQGPEFLTYFNYEAQQDKSGLPNDRFSAERPEGSISTLTIQRTEQRDSAMYRCASSETDSSYEQYFGPGTRLTVT.

This chain connects TRBV19 to TRBJ1-2, with 7 nucleotides matching TRBD1. CDR1 is LNHDA and CDR2 is SQIVND in the germline V gene (reference sequence). Unmatched junction bases numbered 21, after V lost 7 bases and J lost 4 bases. The CDR3 totals 18 residues. The CDR3 loop is CASTLYPQGQSPSYGYTF. In DNA form, the CDR3 reads TGTGCCAGTACCCTATACCCTCAGGGACAGAGTCCCTCCTATGGCTACACCTTC.

Here the CDR3 DNA reads TGTGCCAGCAGTGGCGGCCGCCGGGACAGGGAGCCTGAAGAGACCCAGTACTTC. As protein: CASSGGRRDREPEETQYF. The rearrangement joins TRBV2 to TRBJ2-5; 9 bases agree with TRBD1. J lost 3 bases, V lost 4 bases, and 15 bases had no gene match. Germline assignment: CDR1 SNHLY and CDR2 FYNNEI. CDR3 length: 18 residues.

As for this clone: One end of the junction fails to match germline, which may point to a read error. V gene TRBV19 combines with J gene TRBJ2-3, with D uncertain. Germline-derived CDR1 and CDR2 are LNHDA and SQIVND (reference sequence). The CDR3 sequence is 14 residues long. The CDR3 spells CASSIDSGLDMQYF. CDR3 in DNA: TGTGCCAGTAGTATAGATTCGGGTCTAGATATGCAGTATTTT.